This is a list of T cell receptor beta chains from one sample in a study of CD8+CD57+ T cells in acquired aplastic anemia. TCRdb used MiXCR to reprocess the reads, holding one entry per CDR3 protein. The sample lists approximately 190,000 distinct CDR3 sequences, roughly half occurring once. Sequencing used sorted CD4+, CD8+, or CD8+CD57+ T cells (not recorded which) from PBMCs. These receptors originate from a human donor with aplastic anemia. Both conserved end residues are part of each CDR3. Each record gives: V gene, J gene, CDR3 protein.

v_gene: TRBV28
j_gene: TRBJ1-1
CDR3aa: CASTKFPRGNTEAFF

v_gene: TRBV25-1
j_gene: TRBJ1-6
CDR3aa: CASSVTGGPLHF

v_gene: TRBV7-3
j_gene: TRBJ2-1
CDR3aa: CASSLGQTSIYEQFF

v_gene: TRBV27
j_gene: TRBJ2-7
CDR3aa: CASSLSRTSSSYEQYF

v_gene: TRBV7-6
j_gene: TRBJ2-1
CDR3aa: CASSLELAGVRFF

v_gene: TRBV11-1
j_gene: TRBJ2-1
CDR3aa: CASSLAGTSSYNEQFF

v_gene: TRBV19
j_gene: TRBJ2-7
CDR3aa: CASSNPGQVAYEQYF

v_gene: TRBV7-9
j_gene: TRBJ1-5
CDR3aa: CASSSYAGTGVQPQHF

v_gene: TRBV25-1
j_gene: TRBJ1-6
CDR3aa: CASSGSPHNSPLHF

v_gene: TRBV7-8
j_gene: TRBJ1-1
CDR3aa: CASSPDRRNTEAFF

v_gene: TRBV20-1
j_gene: TRBJ1-1
CDR3aa: CSARDVGGAEAFF

v_gene: TRBV7-9
j_gene: TRBJ1-1
CDR3aa: CASSLATGTEAFF

v_gene: TRBV4-3
j_gene: TRBJ1-2
CDR3aa: CASSTLRVGYGYTF

v_gene: TRBV20-1
j_gene: TRBJ2-7
CDR3aa: CSARDHVGSGSYEQYF

v_gene: TRBV30
j_gene: TRBJ2-2
CDR3aa: CAWSRGLAGSTGELFF

v_gene: TRBV9
j_gene: TRBJ2-3
CDR3aa: CASSVHPVGWASTDTQYF

v_gene: TRBV19
j_gene: TRBJ1-1
CDR3aa: CASSLQGVNTEAFF

v_gene: TRBV7-9
j_gene: TRBJ2-5
CDR3aa: CASSEPRDQETQYF

v_gene: TRBV11-2
j_gene: TRBJ2-5
CDR3aa: CASSRSGGQETQYF

v_gene: TRBV14
j_gene: TRBJ1-6
CDR3aa: CASSQMLLNSPLHF

v_gene: TRBV9
j_gene: TRBJ1-2
CDR3aa: CASSVGSAAPNYGYTF

v_gene: TRBV6-2/TRBV6-3
j_gene: TRBJ2-5
CDR3aa: CASSFRRAVLGQGFGTQYF

v_gene: TRBV20-1
j_gene: NA
CDR3aa: CSAEAGDQEQFF

v_gene: TRBV19
j_gene: TRBJ2-7
CDR3aa: CASSTPGQGARNEQYF

v_gene: TRBV5-1
j_gene: TRBJ2-7
CDR3aa: CASSLVISREQYF

v_gene: TRBV20-1
j_gene: TRBJ1-2
CDR3aa: CSALTGGNGYTF

v_gene: TRBV7-7
j_gene: TRBJ2-1
CDR3aa: CASSLDGGREQFF

v_gene: TRBV7-3
j_gene: TRBJ2-1
CDR3aa: CASSRRQGYNEQFF

v_gene: TRBV19
j_gene: TRBJ2-7
CDR3aa: CASSIDLSGEQYF

v_gene: TRBV15
j_gene: TRBJ2-5
CDR3aa: CATSVRTELGAQYF

v_gene: TRBV20-1
j_gene: TRBJ2-5
CDR3aa: CSARGTQEETQYF

v_gene: TRBV15
j_gene: TRBJ2-5
CDR3aa: CATSRDRVSSGETQYF

v_gene: TRBV20-1
j_gene: TRBJ1-1
CDR3aa: CSASGQVRTEAFF

v_gene: TRBV6-1
j_gene: TRBJ1-6
CDR3aa: CASTVGDRYNSPLHF

v_gene: TRBV19
j_gene: TRBJ2-2
CDR3aa: CASSTRARSGWGNTGELFF

v_gene: TRBV5-1
j_gene: TRBJ1-5
CDR3aa: CASSLRGGRDQPQHF

v_gene: TRBV12-5
j_gene: TRBJ2-4
CDR3aa: CASGPSSGKGYF

v_gene: TRBV24-1
j_gene: TRBJ2-3
CDR3aa: CATSGLAGVSDTQYF

v_gene: TRBV24-1
j_gene: TRBJ1-6
CDR3aa: CASSLALRTHF

v_gene: TRBV9
j_gene: TRBJ2-7
CDR3aa: CASSGDRQYF

v_gene: TRBV6-5
j_gene: TRBJ2-7
CDR3aa: CASSYSGGLAVYEQYF

v_gene: TRBV7-9
j_gene: TRBJ2-7
CDR3aa: CASTFSGEQYF

v_gene: TRBV7-2
j_gene: TRBJ1-5
CDR3aa: CASSPDSNQPQHF

v_gene: TRBV30
j_gene: TRBJ1-1
CDR3aa: CAWSGDRGKNTEAFF

v_gene: TRBV5-1
j_gene: TRBJ1-1
CDR3aa: CASSLVERGSTEAFF

v_gene: TRBV2
j_gene: TRBJ1-1
CDR3aa: CASRKDRGPVEAFF

v_gene: TRBV15
j_gene: TRBJ2-5
CDR3aa: CATSRDITGQETQYF

v_gene: TRBV24-1
j_gene: TRBJ1-5
CDR3aa: CATSDPPTGGIDQPQHF

v_gene: TRBV19
j_gene: TRBJ2-1
CDR3aa: CATDSGRGVNEQFF

v_gene: TRBV20-1
j_gene: TRBJ1-2
CDR3aa: CSAGRDRPNYGYTF

v_gene: TRBV7-8
j_gene: TRBJ2-5
CDR3aa: CASSPARGGETQYF